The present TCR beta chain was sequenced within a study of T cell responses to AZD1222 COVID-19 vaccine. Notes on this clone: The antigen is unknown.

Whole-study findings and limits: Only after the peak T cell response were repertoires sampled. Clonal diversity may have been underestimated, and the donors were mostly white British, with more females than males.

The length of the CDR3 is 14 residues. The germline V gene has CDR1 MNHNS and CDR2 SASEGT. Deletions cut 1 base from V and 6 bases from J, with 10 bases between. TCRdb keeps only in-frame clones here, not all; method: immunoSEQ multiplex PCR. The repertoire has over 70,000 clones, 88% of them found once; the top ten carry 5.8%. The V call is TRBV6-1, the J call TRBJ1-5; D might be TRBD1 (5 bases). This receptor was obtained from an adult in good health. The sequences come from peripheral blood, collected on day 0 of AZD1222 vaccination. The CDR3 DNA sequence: TGTGCCAGCAGTGAAGACCAGGGCTTTCAGCCCCAGCATTTT. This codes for CASSEDQGFQPQHF.